This T cell receptor (beta chain) was sequenced in a study of a mutant IDH1 vaccine in newly diagnosed glioma. Study summary: Most patients had received both radiotherapy and temozolomide, the prior options being radiotherapy, temozolomide, or both.

A few counts support this clone. Germline lookup yields CDR1 DFQATT and CDR2 SNEGSKA (reference sequence). The CDR3 is 9 amino acids. TCRdb's table, derived via immunoSEQ multiplex PCR, lists solely in-frame clones and lacks some. In the table there are fewer than 45,000 clones, about 73% of which are singletons. Indicated time point: baseline, week 1 (first vaccination visit). Treatment indicated: pre-vaccination baseline after standard-of-care therapy. This clonotype originated in a man aged 35-49 years with glioma. Some clones in this sample may be carry-over from other donors' samples. This specimen consisted of PBMCs, obtained from a glioma patient treated with radiotherapy, temozolomide or both. J is TRBJ1-1 and V is TRBV20-1; D possibly corresponds to TRBD1 (5 bases). The CDR3 nucleotides read TGCAGGGTTGGACAAATGGCTTTCTTT. Protein sequence: CRVGQMAFF.